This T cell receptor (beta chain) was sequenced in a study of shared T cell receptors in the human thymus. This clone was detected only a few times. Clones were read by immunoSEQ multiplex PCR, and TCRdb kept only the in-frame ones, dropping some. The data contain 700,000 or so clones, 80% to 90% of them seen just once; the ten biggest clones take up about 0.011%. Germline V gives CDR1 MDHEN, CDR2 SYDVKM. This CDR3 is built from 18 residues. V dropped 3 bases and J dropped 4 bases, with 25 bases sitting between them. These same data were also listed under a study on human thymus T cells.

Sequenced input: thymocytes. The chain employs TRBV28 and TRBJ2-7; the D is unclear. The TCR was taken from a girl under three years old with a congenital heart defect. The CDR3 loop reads CASSFRSNSIPSFYEQYF. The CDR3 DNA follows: TGTGCCAGCAGTTTCAGGTCTAACTCCATCCCTTCGTTTTACGAGCAGTACTTC.